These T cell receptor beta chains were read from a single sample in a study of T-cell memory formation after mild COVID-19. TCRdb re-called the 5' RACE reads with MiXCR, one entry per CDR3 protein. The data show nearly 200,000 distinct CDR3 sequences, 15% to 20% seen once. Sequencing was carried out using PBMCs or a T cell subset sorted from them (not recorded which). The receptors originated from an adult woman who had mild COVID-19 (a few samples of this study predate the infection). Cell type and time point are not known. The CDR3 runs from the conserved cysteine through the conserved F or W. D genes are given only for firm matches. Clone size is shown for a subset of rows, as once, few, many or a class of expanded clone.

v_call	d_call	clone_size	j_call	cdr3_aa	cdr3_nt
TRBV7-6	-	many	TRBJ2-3	CASSLAGQFADTQYF	TGTGCCAGCAGCTTAGCCGGACAGTTCGCAGATACGCAGTATTTT
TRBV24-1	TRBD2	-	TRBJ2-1	CATAPGGGGTYEQFF	TGTGCCACTGCACCCGGGGGCGGGGGGACATATGAGCAGTTCTTC
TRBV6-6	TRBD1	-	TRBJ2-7	CASTPGQGPYEQYF	TGTGCCAGCACTCCGGGACAGGGACCCTACGAGCAGTACTTC
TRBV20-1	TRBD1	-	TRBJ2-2	CSALPPGQGATGELFF	TGCAGTGCCCTTCCACCGGGACAGGGGGCAACCGGGGAGCTGTTTTTT
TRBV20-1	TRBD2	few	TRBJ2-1	CSAYSGGANNEQFF	TGCAGTGCTTATAGCGGGGGGGCTAACAATGAGCAGTTCTTC
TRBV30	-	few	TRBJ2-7	CAWSTRRGPHSYEQYF	TGTGCCTGGAGTACGCGGAGGGGGCCCCACTCCTACGAGCAGTACTTC
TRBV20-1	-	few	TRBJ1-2	CSAATGFQYGYTF	TGCAGTGCTGCCACAGGGTTTCAGTATGGCTACACCTTC
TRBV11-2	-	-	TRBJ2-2	CASSFLGAGELFF	TGTGCCAGCAGCTTTTTAGGGGCCGGGGAGCTGTTTTTT
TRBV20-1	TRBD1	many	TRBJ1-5	CSMGTGEQPQHF	TGCAGTATGGGGACAGGGGAGCAGCCCCAGCATTTT
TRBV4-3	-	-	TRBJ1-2	CASSQEGTGNYGYTF	TGCGCCAGCAGCCAAGAAGGTACAGGCAACTATGGCTACACCTTC
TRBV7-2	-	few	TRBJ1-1	CASSPAWGTEAFF	TGTGCCAGCAGCCCAGCGTGGGGCACTGAAGCTTTCTTT
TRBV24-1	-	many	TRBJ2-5	CATSDQGRSQETQYF	TGTGCCACCAGTGACCAGGGACGGAGCCAAGAGACCCAGTACTTC
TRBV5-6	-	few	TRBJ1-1	CASSLWGGWMTNTEAFF	TGTGCCAGCAGCTTGTGGGGGGGCTGGATGACGAACACTGAAGCTTTCTTT
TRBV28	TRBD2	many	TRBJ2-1	CASTRGRASGPPGEQFF	TGTGCCAGCACCAGAGGTCGGGCTAGCGGGCCTCCGGGTGAGCAGTTCTTC
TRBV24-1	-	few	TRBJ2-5	CATSGTGGQETQYF	TGTGCCACCAGTGGCACAGGTGGCCAAGAGACCCAGTACTTC
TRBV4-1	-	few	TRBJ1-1	CASSQGLGGAPTEAFF	TGCGCCAGCAGCCAGGGGCTAGGGGGGGCGCCCACTGAAGCTTTCTTT
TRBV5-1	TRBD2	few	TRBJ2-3	CASSYGTSGGRTDTQYF	TGCGCCAGCAGCTACGGGACTAGCGGAGGGAGGACAGATACGCAGTATTTT
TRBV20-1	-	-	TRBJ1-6	CSARDGGAATNSPLHF	TGCAGTGCTAGAGATGGGGGGGCAGCCACTAATTCACCCCTCCACTTT
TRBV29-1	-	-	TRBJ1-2	CSVDRSGSENYGYTF	TGCAGCGTTGATAGGTCCGGAAGCGAAAACTATGGCTACACCTTC
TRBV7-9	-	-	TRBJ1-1	CASSQDDTEAFF	TGTGCCAGCAGCCAAGATGACACTGAAGCTTTCTTT
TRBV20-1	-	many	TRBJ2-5	CSAPTLQETQYF	TGCAGTGCTCCTACCCTGCAAGAGACCCAGTACTTC
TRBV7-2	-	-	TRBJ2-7	CASSSGRATYEQYF	TGTGCCAGCAGCTCCGGCAGGGCAACCTACGAGCAGTACTTC
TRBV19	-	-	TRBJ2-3	CASSLRAGDTQYF	TGTGCCAGTAGTCTCCGCGCAGGAGATACGCAGTATTTT
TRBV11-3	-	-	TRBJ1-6	CASSFGVWNSPLHF	TGTGCCAGCAGCTTTGGGGTCTGGAATTCACCCCTCCACTTT
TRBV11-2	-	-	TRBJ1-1	CASSSSPQSNTEAFF	TGTGCCAGCAGCTCTTCCCCCCAATCGAACACTGAAGCTTTCTTT
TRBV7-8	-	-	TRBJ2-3	CASSLNLRRGASTDTQYF	TGTGCCAGCAGCCTCAACCTACGGAGAGGAGCAAGCACAGATACGCAGTATTTT
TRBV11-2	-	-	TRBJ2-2	CASSLGVGTGELFF	TGTGCCAGCAGCTTAGGGGTAGGCACCGGGGAGCTGTTTTTT
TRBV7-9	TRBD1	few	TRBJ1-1	CASSLFSNPRTGVTEAFF	TGTGCCAGCAGCTTATTCTCCAACCCGCGGACAGGGGTAACTGAAGCTTTCTTT
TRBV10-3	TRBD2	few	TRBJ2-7	CAISETGLAGGYEQYF	TGTGCCATCAGTGAGACTGGACTAGCGGGAGGATACGAGCAGTACTTC
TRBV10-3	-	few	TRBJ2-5	CAISERGAQETQYF	TGTGCCATCAGTGAGAGAGGGGCTCAAGAGACCCAGTACTTC
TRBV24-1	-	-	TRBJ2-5	CATSDPRGRQETQYF	TGTGCCACCAGTGATCCCAGAGGCCGCCAAGAGACCCAGTACTTC
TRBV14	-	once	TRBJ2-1	CASSQEGAVLRNEQFF	TGTGCCAGCAGCCAAGAGGGTGCGGTTTTAAGGAATGAGCAGTTCTTC